These 21 T cell receptor beta chains originate from one sample sequenced in a study of cytomegalovirus exposure and HLA in healthy donors. In the PCR, 60 Vbeta and 13 Jbeta primers were used. The table came from immunoSEQ multiplex PCR; TCRdb's copy has only in-frame clones and leaves some out. Seen here are 150,000 to 200,000 clones, about three quarters observed once, and the top ten hold roughly 2.6%. Sequencing input: PBMCs. The origin of the receptors is a woman between 35 and 50 years old in good health and CMV-seropositive.

This clone is a singleton in its sample. The gene calls are TRBV4-1 and TRBJ1-4, with 9 nucleotides matching TRBD1. The CDR3 covers 17 residues. Germline values: CDR1 MGHRA, CDR2 YSYEKL. J was trimmed by 0 bases and V by 3 bases; bases with no gene match: 5. CDR3 nucleotide sequence: TGCGCCAGCAGCCATTGGGACAGGGTTGCAACTAATGAAAAACTGTTTTTT. The encoded protein is CASSHWDRVATNEKLFF.

A single count supports this clone. One end of the junction varies from germline; a read error may be responsible. The V and J genes are TRBV7-2 and TRBJ2-2, with 8 nucleotides matching TRBD2. The CDR3 is 16 amino acids. Germline values: CDR1 SGHTA, CDR2 FQGNSA. CDR3: CASSLEWQRESGGLFF. The CDR3 coding sequence is TGTGCCAGCAGCTTAGAATGGCAGCGGGAGTCCGGGGGGCTGTTTTTT.

The rearrangement links TRBV25-1 to TRBJ2-2; a possible D gene is TRBD2 (5 bases). This CDR3 has 14 amino acids. Trimming left V 2 bases short and J 6 bases short, with 10 bases between. Per the germline V gene, CDR1 is MGHDK and CDR2 is SYGVNS. As DNA, the CDR3 is TGTGCCAGCAGTGAAGCGGAGGAGGCCGGGGAGCTGTTTTTT. This translates into CASSEAEEAGELFF.

The chain joins TRBV7-9 to TRBJ1-2; tentative D call: TRBD1 (6 bases). Germline-derived CDR1 and CDR2 are SEHNR and FQNEAQ (reference sequence). The CDR3 length is 13 residues. V dropped 7 bases and J dropped 9 bases, with 18 bases sitting between them. CDR3: CASNPGGIGSYTF. The DNA for the CDR3 is TGTGCCAGCAATCCGGGGGGCATTGGGAGCTACACCTTC.

The chain carries TRBV6-5 and TRBJ2-4; 8 bases align to TRBD1. This CDR3 is built from 14 residues. V lost 4 bases, J lost 6 bases, and 5 bases stayed unmatched. Per germline, CDR1 MNHEY and CDR2 SVGAGI. CDR3 loop: CASSFDRGANIQYF. CDR3 coding DNA: TGTGCCAGCAGTTTCGACAGGGGAGCAAACATTCAGTACTTC.

The chain employs TRBV4-3 and TRBJ1-1; 11 nucleotides match TRBD1. V was pared by 2 bases and J by 10 bases, with 3 bases of the junction left unmatched. Looked up from germline, CDR1 is LGHNA and CDR2 is YSLEER. The CDR3 totals 13 residues. In nucleotides, the CDR3 is TGCGCCAGCAGCCAAACGGGGACAGGGGGAGCTTTCTTT. Its protein is CASSQTGTGGAFF.

The rearrangement joins TRBV9 to TRBJ2-2, with TRBD2 matching 13 bases. J lost 4 bases, V lost 4 bases, and 7 bases had no gene match. From germline, CDR1 is SGDLS and CDR2 YYNGEE. The CDR3 consists of 17 residues. This chain's CDR3 is CASSPRLAGGGTGELFF. The CDR3 region has the DNA TGTGCCAGCAGCCCACGACTAGCGGGAGGAGGCACCGGGGAGCTGTTTTTT. Together with reference TRBV9 and TRBJ2-2, the CDR3 gives the full variable domain: DSGVTQTPKHLITATGQRVTLRCSPRSGDLSVYWYQQSLDQGLQFLIQYYNGEERAKGNILERFSAQQFPDLHSELNLSSLELGDSALYFCASSPRLAGGGTGELFFGEGSRLTVL.

The J gene is TRBJ2-1, the V gene TRBV5-6, with 9 bases matching TRBD2. Trimming cost V 0 bases and J 9 bases; bases outside gene matches: 7. CDR3 length: 15 residues. CDR1 SGHDT and CDR2 YYEEEE come from the germline V gene. CDR3 nucleotides: TGTGCCAGCAGCTTGGTGGCGGGAGGGCCCGGTGAGCAGTTCTTC. Encoded protein: CASSLVAGGPGEQFF.

The chain recombines TRBV30 with TRBJ1-5; 7 bases agree with TRBD1. Germline V gives CDR1 GTSNPN, CDR2 SVGIG (reference sequence). The trim removed 5 bases at V and 1 base at J, leaving 2 bases unmatched. This CDR3 has 13 residues. The CDR3 sequence is CAWQQGSNQPQHF. CDR3 bases: TGTGCCTGGCAACAGGGGAGCAATCAGCCCCAGCATTTT.

The chain uses TRBV20-1 and TRBJ2-1, with D possibly TRBD1 on 5 matching bases. The V gene's germline CDR1 is DFQATT and CDR2 SNEGSKA (reference sequence). V lost 8 bases to trimming and J lost 12 bases, with 17 bases between them. CDR3 length equals 11 residues. Here the CDR3 reads CSPTSPQGQFF. The CDR3 coding sequence is TGCAGTCCAACAAGCCCCCAGGGGCAGTTCTTC.

This clone came up once. The chain is built from TRBV18 and TRBJ2-7; 8 bases match TRBD1. Unmatched junction bases numbered 13, after V lost 6 bases and J lost 6 bases. Germline CDR1 reads KGHSH; CDR2 reads LQKENI. This CDR3 is 15 amino acids long. The CDR3 here is CASSPDRGRGVEQYF. In DNA form, the CDR3 reads TGTGCCAGCTCCCCAGACAGGGGACGTGGAGTCGAGCAGTACTTC.

The V gene is TRBV30, the J gene TRBJ2-2; TRBD1 matches at 8 bases. Per the germline V gene, CDR1 is GTSNPN and CDR2 is SVGIG (reference sequence). Unmatched junction bases numbered 2, after V lost 1 base and J lost 7 bases. The CDR3 is 13 residues long. CDR3 region: CAWSADRGGELFF. CDR3 coding DNA: TGTGCCTGGAGTGCAGACAGGGGCGGGGAGCTGTTTTTT.

In this sample, this clone turned up a few times. The chain links TRBV10-3 to TRBJ1-2; no reliable D call. The CDR3 has 13 residues. Trimming shortened V by 10 bases and J by 7 bases, and 19 bases separated the two germline ends. Germline loops: CDR1 ENHRY, CDR2 SYGVKD. This CDR3 is CATEGTGEGGYTF. In DNA form, the CDR3 reads TGTGCCACCGAGGGCACCGGAGAGGGTGGCTACACCTTC.

The rearrangement joins TRBV2 to TRBJ1-5; D unresolved. V lost 4 bases and J 6 bases, leaving 13 bases between the germline ends. This CDR3 contains 14 residues. From germline, CDR1 is SNHLY and CDR2 FYNNEI. CDR3 loop: CASSVSVFGQPQHF. DNA for the CDR3: TGTGCCAGCAGTGTTTCAGTTTTTGGTCAGCCCCAGCATTTT.

This chain uses TRBV10-2 with TRBJ2-5, with 7 bases that match TRBD1. Germline CDR1 WSHSY, CDR2 SAAADI. V shed 3 bases and J 4 bases; nucleotides not matched to a gene: 2. The CDR3 extends over 13 amino acids. As DNA, the CDR3 is TGCGCCAGCAGTGATTACAGGGGAGAGACCCAGTACTTC. Translation gives CASSDYRGETQYF.

The rearrangement uses TRBV19 and TRBJ2-2; possibly TRBD2 for D (5 bases). V was trimmed by 3 bases and J by 4 bases, leaving 15 bases between them. From germline, CDR1 is LNHDA and CDR2 SQIVND (reference sequence). The CDR3 loop spans 16 amino acids. The CDR3 sequence is CASSISSRGSTGELFF. The CDR3 region has the DNA TGTGCCAGTAGTATTTCATCGCGAGGGAGCACCGGGGAGCTGTTTTTT.

CDR3 loop: CAWSPGTNTGELFF. The CDR3 region has the DNA TGTGCCTGGTCTCCGGGAACGAACACCGGGGAGCTGTTTTTT. V usage is TRBV30 and J usage is TRBJ2-2, with a possible D match to TRBD2 (5 bases). The CDR3 loop spans 14 amino acids. Trimming took 5 bases from V and 0 from J, leaving 10 bases between them. Germline V gene lookup returns CDR1 GTSNPN and CDR2 SVGIG (reference sequence).

The chain couples TRBV28 to TRBJ1-1; 11 bases fit TRBD1. The ends lost 4 bases at V and 8 bases at J; junction bases unmatched: 6. The CDR3 loop spans 14 amino acids. Per the germline V gene, CDR1 is MDHEN and CDR2 is SYDVKM. The CDR3 sequence is CASSSGQGAGEAFF. The CDR3 DNA is TGTGCCAGCAGTTCAGGACAGGGGGCTGGGGAAGCTTTCTTT.

The chain recombines TRBV7-8 with TRBJ2-2; D perhaps matches TRBD2 (7 bases). The length of the CDR3 is 15 residues. Between the trimmed V and J ends, which lost 1 base and 4 bases, there was a span of 10 bases. Germline V CDR1 and CDR2: SGHVS, FQNEAQ. CDR3 DNA: TGTGCCAGCAGCTTAGGAGGGGGGGGCACCGGGGAGCTGTTTTTT. As protein: CASSLGGGGTGELFF.

This clone has more than one count but fewer than ten. This chain connects TRBV7-2 to TRBJ1-6; 7 bases line up with TRBD1. This CDR3 region has 17 residues. The V and J ends lost 3 bases and 7 bases, in that order; junction bases with no gene match: 12. In germline, CDR1 is SGHTA, CDR2 FQGNSA. In DNA, the CDR3 is TGTGCCAGCAGCTTGACCCTCGCGGGACAGTACAATTCACCCCTCCACTTT. It codes for CASSLTLAGQYNSPLHF. Variable domain in full (rest from reference TRBV7-2 and TRBJ1-6): GAGVSQSPSNKVTEKGKDVELRCDPISGHTALYWYRQSLGQGLEFLIYFQGNSAPDKSGLPSDRFSAERTGGSVSTLTIQRTQQEDSAVYLCASSLTLAGQYNSPLHFGNGTRLTVT.

The chain employs TRBV9 and TRBJ2-1; 11 bases map to TRBD1. The CDR3 runs 16 residues. The V gene's germline CDR1 is SGDLS and CDR2 YYNGEE. Unmatched junction bases numbered 15, after V lost 6 bases and J lost 10 bases. CDR3 nucleotide sequence: TGTGCCAGCAACCTTCCCCCGGACAGGGGGCGCAGGGAGCAGTTCTTC. It encodes CASNLPPDRGRREQFF. The whole variable domain, filled in from reference TRBV9 and TRBJ2-1, reads DSGVTQTPKHLITATGQRVTLRCSPRSGDLSVYWYQQSLDQGLQFLIQYYNGEERAKGNILERFSAQQFPDLHSELNLSSLELGDSALYFCASNLPPDRGRREQFFGPGTRLTVL.